The present entry profiles one T cell receptor (beta chain) with its context. The clone's antigen remains unknown. Base qualities are not recorded, but no much larger clone differs from it by a single base. The collaborating institutions used their own protocols to collect whole blood in K2EDTA tubes. Collaborator samples were shipped for TCRbeta analysis as frozen whole blood, isolated PBMCs, or DNA extracted from either sample type. These data originate in a study of blood T cell repertoires in COVID-19 (dated by TCRdb to the early 2020s). At the level of the whole study: Samples covering the acute and convalescent phases of COVID-19 were provided by collaborators in the United States, Italy and Spain. Deeply sampled blood TCRbeta repertoires from subjects exposed to, actively infected with, or recovered from COVID-19 were included in the dataset. Where HLA class I and class II types were available, the types were taken from metadata supplied by the sample provider, not from assay-based typing. The samples were drawn from two sources: the first 160 participants of the ongoing ImmuneRACE study, and approximately 1,300 subjects contributed by 6 global collaborators. The prospective study material was composed of cDNA or gDNA derived from T cells, B-cell-depleted T cells, or PBMCs. Nearly every sample came with metadata listing a de-identified subject ID, COVID-19 status, age in years and sex. The repertoires were released in a freely available public database intended as a resource for research on the immune response to SARS-CoV-2. What the research found in general, with its limitations: The quantity of clinical and demographic metadata differed by source and by participant and was supplied without curation.

V is trimmed back by 2 bases and J by 4 bases, and the junction contains 7 bases that no gene match accounts for. From the cysteine up to the phenylalanine, the CDR3 has a length of 15 residues. Only the CDR3 region is kept as DNA, spanning 45 bases read in frame from base 1. CDR1 and CDR2 were assigned from the germline V gene as SGDLS and YYNGEE. TCRbeta CDR3 regions were amplified from genomic DNA by means of the immunoSEQ Assay, a bias-controlled multiplex PCR. On the authors' methods: Nucleated cell counts per sample were estimated from amplification of reference gene primers within the assay. To quantify the absolute abundance of each unique TCRbeta CDR3 rearrangement, sequence reads were collapsed and filtered. For each sample, productive Simpson clonality was calculated as the square root of Simpson's diversity index across productive rearrangements. Sourced from immuneACCESS, this table was stored by TCRdb with only in-frame sequences that have V and J called. A share of the clones is absent; for the studies checked, an unresolved V gene accounts for under half, and the remainder has no known explanation. D and trimming were read from the DNA, whereas the V and J calls and clone size are those reported in that table. For this sample there are fewer than 30,000 clones; 85% appear just once. Of the sample, about 25% falls within the top ten clones.

The receptor was isolated from a human donor in a cohort sampled during active COVID-19. The sequenced sample was peripheral blood. The V gene is TRBV9 and the J gene is TRBJ2-5; 8 bases in between match TRBD2. The CDR3 region has the sequence CASSVAGGLGETQYF. The DNA sequence is given as TGTGCCAGCAGCGTGGCGGGGGGCCTGGGAGAGACCCAGTACTTC.